The subject of this entry is one T cell receptor (beta chain). In its sample, this clone was seen a few times. Its antigen is unknown. Per-base quality was not reported, and no clone a single base away is much larger than it. CDR1 and CDR2 are read off the germline V gene as SGHVS and FQNEAQ. V is pared back by 5 bases and J by 5 bases, with 21 bases lying between the germline termini. The CDR3, from cysteine to phenylalanine, totals 16 residues. Only CDR3 DNA remains: 48 bases, in frame from the first base. The time point label, as the study defines it: progressive disease on ibrutinib. For TCR beta library preparation, approximately 2 micrograms of genomic DNA were isolated from cryopreserved PBMCs. Longitudinal blood samples from CLL patients on ibrutinib monotherapy underwent high-throughput TCR beta sequencing. The patients took part in an open-label, single-center phase 2 trial of ibrutinib monotherapy.

The data belong to a study of cytotoxic CD8 clonotypes in ibrutinib-treated CLL (dated by TCRdb to the early 2020s). Concerning the study at large: The cohort included around 16 treatment-naive and some 10 relapsed/refractory patients; about 18 were IGHV unmutated. Samples averaged approximately 250,000 productive templates and some 91,000 productive rearrangements. Of the 90 or so people in the trial, 26 had longitudinal samples available. Cryopreserved peripheral blood mononuclear cells were collected before treatment, at response, and at either disease progression or sustained remission. Response samples were obtained after a median of approximately twelve months of treatment, with a range of about 6 to 40 months. Partial responses were observed in about 24 patients and complete responses in 2; after a median follow-up of 68 months, remission was maintained in about 15 patients and progression was observed in approximately twelve. All remission and progressive disease samples were collected while patients were still receiving ibrutinib.

Summary of the overall study and its limitations: At baseline, clonality was higher than in age-matched healthy donors and showed a strong correlation with circulating CD8+ T-cell counts. Sampling times were not matched between sustained-remission and progressing patients, and lymph node repertoires were not studied. Public clonotypes were rare and either shrank or stayed stable during treatment, and the rise in clonality at ibrutinib response reflected expansion of private clonotypes. An increase in clonality was observed at ibrutinib response, with clonality remaining stable during sustained remission and falling back toward baseline at progression.

Each clonotype received, on average, about 10x coverage in deep resolution sequencing performed on a MiSeq, where the target depth lay between 1 in 1 million and 1 in 200,000 T cells. The immunoSEQ hsTCRB Kit was used to generate TCR beta libraries. Regarding the original processing steps: The data were analyzed with ImmunoSEQ Analyzer and ImmunoSEQ Data Assistant, and V, D and J gene assignments followed IMGT definitions. Clonality, with values ranging from 0 to 1, was calculated as one minus the normalized Shannon entropy of productive rearrangement frequencies. Only overrepresented clonotypes making up at least 0.05% of the repertoire of each patient were included in the public clonotype analysis. About a dozen age-matched healthy donor repertoires from immuneACCESS served as clonality controls. Sourced from immuneACCESS, this table was stored by TCRdb with only in-frame sequences that have V and J called. A share of the clones is absent; for the studies checked, an unresolved V gene accounts for under half, and the remainder has no known explanation. The V and J calls and clone size are taken from that table; D and trimming were inferred from the DNA. This sample holds approximately 280,000 clones; more than 70% were observed only once. The top ten constitute about 5% of the sample.

This clonotype was sampled from a human donor with chronic lymphocytic leukemia. The sequencing used PBMCs, collected at disease progression, from a patient treated with ibrutinib. The sequence links TRBV7-8 to TRBJ1-1, with TRBD1 perhaps the D gene, on 6 matching bases. The DNA reads TGTGCCAGCAGCCTCCCGGTGGGAACAGGGAGGACTGAAGCTTTCTTT. Its coded protein is CASSLPVGTGRTEAFF.